This TCR beta chain was captured by sequencing in a study of blood T cell repertoires in COVID-19. This table comes from immunoSEQ multiplex PCR, and its TCRdb copy is limited to in-frame clones, with some not included. The sample has fewer than 400,000 clones; approximately 87% are singletons. CDR3 length equals 15 residues. Trimming left V 5 bases short and J 4 bases short, with 17 bases between. Germline V gene sequence: CDR1 SGHTA, CDR2 FQGNSA. The J gene is TRBJ1-1, the V gene TRBV7-2; no clear D. The sequenced material came from PBMCs or T cells enriched from blood (not recorded which). The receptor comes from a woman aged 45-65 years who had recovered from COVID-19. CDR3 loop: CASSRRSFMSTEAFF. The DNA of the CDR3 is TGTGCCAGCAGCAGGAGGTCCTTTATGTCCACTGAAGCTTTCTTT.